The T cell receptor beta chain described here comes from a study of T cell repertoires in cytomegalovirus infection. The study, taken as a whole, reports: CMV carriers with the relevant HLA were identified by cumulative public TCR beta family frequency.

The V and J ends lost 5 bases and 11 bases respectively, with 12 bases between them. Per the germline V gene, CDR1 is MNHNY and CDR2 is SVGAGI (reference sequence). The CDR3 sequence is 11 residues long. Of note for this clonotype: The antigen remains unidentified.

Via MiXCR, TCRdb re-called the reads, giving one row per CDR3 protein. The sample holds hundreds of thousands of distinct CDR3 sequences, about 33% seen once. The receptor comes from a human donor in good health (CMV status not recorded). Some clones in this sample may be carry-over from other donors' samples. The source material was cultured PBMCs, sampled from culture after CMV antigen stimulation. The rearrangement joins TRBV6-6 to TRBJ1-1, with no clear D. CDR3 sequence: CASSQGAVAFF. The CDR3 DNA reads TGTGCCAGCAGTCAAGGAGCGGTGGCTTTCTTT.